Listed here is a single T cell receptor (beta chain). Extractions gave at least 5.5 micrograms of total RNA per sample. These data belong to a study of blood T cells in healthy people across ages. Sample-barcoded 5' priming and a J-beta primer mix drove a second PCR of 7 to 11 cycles. All cDNA molecules were each tagged by a template-switch adaptor with 12 random nucleotides. MiXCR, applied by TCRdb to the 5' RACE reads, yields one record per CDR3 protein. This sample has some 1.5 million distinct CDR3 sequences; 28% occur once, and the top ten carry roughly 8.2%. In germline, CDR1 is SGHRS, CDR2 YFSETQ. The CDR3 totals 13 residues. With 3 bases removed from V and 2 bases from J, the gap between germline ends came to 8 bases.

Sequenced sample: blood. The rearrangement links TRBV5-1 to TRBJ1-2, with D perhaps matching TRBD1 (5 bases). This sequence originates from a woman aged 30 to 39 in good health. The chain's CDR3 is CASSSGHNYGYTF. DNA of the CDR3: TGCGCCAGCAGCTCCGGACACAACTATGGCTACACCTTC.